This passage covers 20 T cell receptor beta chains from one sample sequenced in a study of blood T cell repertoires in COVID-19. Some clones are missing from TCRdb's copy, which holds only in-frame ones; the method was immunoSEQ multiplex PCR. The sample holds some 150,000 clones; 70% to 90% are singletons and the top ten take approximately 5%. Source material: peripheral blood. The receptors derive from a woman in her fifties or sixties with acute or convalescent COVID-19.

This chain connects TRBV5-4 to TRBJ1-2; D unresolved. Germline values: CDR1 SGHNT, CDR2 YYREEE (reference sequence). Trimming left V 3 bases short and J 4 bases short, with 4 bases between. The CDR3 contains 11 residues. CDR3 bases: TGTGCCAGCAGCTCCCTCTATGGCTACACCTTC. Translating gives CASSSLYGYTF.

This clone was seen only once. This chain connects TRBV11-1 to TRBJ1-2; no clear D. The CDR3 spans 13 residues. From germline, CDR1 is SGHAT and CDR2 FQDESV (reference sequence). The germline V and J ends were trimmed by 5 bases and 6 bases, with 13 bases remaining between them. The CDR3 loop reads CASSETPEHGYTF. The CDR3, as DNA: TGTGCCAGCAGCGAAACACCGGAGCATGGCTACACCTTC.

Only a few counts were recorded for this clone. V is TRBV7-2 and J is TRBJ2-3; TRBD2 aligns across 11 bases. Germline V gene data show CDR1 as SGHTA and CDR2 as FQGNSA. Trimming removed 2 bases from V and 3 bases from J; junction bases left unmatched: 7. This CDR3 is built from 17 residues. The CDR3 loop is CASSLSFSGGATDTQYF. For the CDR3, the DNA is TGTGCCAGCAGCTTATCTTTTAGCGGGGGGGCGACAGATACGCAGTATTTT.

This chain joins TRBV14 and TRBJ1-2; D perhaps matches TRBD1 (6 bases). Germline V gene lookup returns CDR1 SGHDN and CDR2 FVKESK. The CDR3 sequence is 16 residues long. Deletions cut 2 bases from V and 0 bases from J, with 13 bases between. CDR3 protein: CASSQWTASSNYGYTF. CDR3 DNA sequence: TGTGCCAGCAGCCAATGGACAGCAAGTTCTAACTATGGCTACACCTTC.

This chain connects TRBV19 to TRBJ2-7; 7 nucleotides align to TRBD1. There are 13 residues in the CDR3. CDR1 is LNHDA, CDR2 SQIVND, per germline (reference sequence). The V gene end was trimmed by 3 bases and the J gene end by 4 bases; junction bases not matched to a gene: 3. The CDR3: CASSMDRSYEQYF. The CDR3 coding sequence is TGTGCCAGTAGTATGGACAGGTCATACGAGCAGTACTTC.

This clone was observed a handful of times. J is TRBJ1-1 and V is TRBV6-5; tentative D call: TRBD1 (6 bases). Trimming removed 0 bases at V and 3 bases at J, with 14 bases between. Germline CDR1 MNHEY, CDR2 SVGAGI. This CDR3 is built from 16 residues. DNA of the CDR3: TGTGCCAGCAGTTACTCCCCCACAGGGTCGGACACTGAAGCTTTCTTT. It specifies CASSYSPTGSDTEAFF.

This clone occurred a few times. This chain connects TRBV11-3 to TRBJ2-1; 8 bases map to TRBD2. This CDR3 comprises 15 residues. Germline V gene sequence: CDR1 SGHNT, CDR2 YENEEA. Trimming removed 5 bases from V and 8 bases from J; junction bases left unmatched: 11. The CDR3 region has the DNA TGTGCCAGCAGCGGGGGGACTAGTGGGAATTATGAGCAGTTCTTC. This sequence encodes CASSGGTSGNYEQFF.

The genes are TRBV9 and TRBJ1-4; D call uncertain. Germline CDR1 reads SGDLS; CDR2 reads YYNGEE. The CDR3 consists of 14 residues. V lost 4 bases to trimming and J lost 2 bases, with 9 bases between them. CDR3 in DNA: TGTGCCAGCAGCATCGGGTTGACTAATGAAAAACTGTTTTTT. Protein: CASSIGLTNEKLFF.

This clone came up a few times. The chain uses TRBV7-9 and TRBJ1-2; 8 positions agree with TRBD1. The CDR3 loop spans 14 amino acids. V shed 5 bases, J shed 11 bases, and the junction held 13 bases outside the gene matches. Germline V gene sequence: CDR1 SEHNR, CDR2 FQNEAQ (reference sequence). This chain's CDR3 is CASSRDRGSSPYTF. In nucleotides, the CDR3 is TGTGCCAGCAGCCGCGACAGGGGCTCTTCACCGTACACCTTC.

The chain employs TRBV14 and TRBJ1-2; TRBD1 might be the D (6 bases). The CDR3 is 13 residues long. V was cut by 6 bases and J by 1 base, with 9 bases left in between. Germline lookup yields CDR1 SGHDN and CDR2 FVKESK. The DNA for the CDR3 is TGTGCCAGCAGTCAGGGGCGTAACTATGGCTACACCTTC. Protein sequence: CASSQGRNYGYTF.

V usage is TRBV9 and J usage is TRBJ1-2, with 7 nucleotides matching TRBD1. This CDR3 contains 15 residues. The germline V gene has CDR1 SGDLS and CDR2 YYNGEE. V shed 5 bases, J shed 7 bases, and the junction held 14 bases outside the gene matches. CDR3: CASRSGTALKGGYTF. The CDR3 nucleotides are TGTGCCAGCAGATCCGGGACAGCGTTAAAGGGTGGCTACACCTTC.

The rearrangement uses TRBV7-9 and TRBJ1-2; 10 bases are a match to TRBD1. J lost 8 bases, V lost 4 bases, and 7 bases had no gene match. The germline CDR1 and CDR2 sequences are SEHNR and FQNEAQ (reference sequence). CDR3 length equals 14 residues. The CDR3 DNA sequence: TGTGCCAGCAGCTCCCCGGGACAGGGGCTCGGCTACACCTTC. It specifies CASSSPGQGLGYTF.

This clone was counted a single time. J is TRBJ1-1 and V is TRBV7-2; 7 positions agree with TRBD1. The CDR3 has 13 residues. The junction had 2 bases not matched to a gene; V was cut back by 4 bases and J by 3 bases. Germline CDR1 is SGHTA and CDR2 is FQGNSA. CDR3 nucleotides: TGTGCCAGCAGCTGGGACAGCCACACTGAAGCTTTCTTT. Encoded protein: CASSWDSHTEAFF.

The chain has TRBV5-6 and TRBJ1-1; 8 positions agree with TRBD1. The germline gives CDR1 SGHDT, CDR2 YYEEEE. There are 15 residues in the CDR3. V dropped 0 bases and J dropped 4; count of bases not matched to a gene: 5. CDR3 loop: CASSLGPGQATEAFF. CDR3 nucleotide sequence: TGTGCCAGCAGCTTGGGTCCGGGACAGGCCACTGAAGCTTTCTTT.

The genes are TRBV5-8 and TRBJ2-2; the D gene is possibly TRBD2 (6 bases). Trimming cost V 0 bases and J 4 bases, with 13 bases left between them. Germline CDR1 reads SGHTS; CDR2 reads YDEGEE. This CDR3 comprises 16 residues. The CDR3 DNA reads as TGTGCCAGCAGCTTGGCAGGCGGGGTAGTCACCGGGGAGCTGTTTTTT. It translates to CASSLAGGVVTGELFF.

The chain couples TRBV18 to TRBJ1-1; D remains ambiguous. This CDR3 spans 13 amino acids. V was clipped by 5 bases and J by 3 bases, with 10 bases between them. Germline values: CDR1 KGHSH, CDR2 LQKENI. CDR3 sequence: CASSSDQYTEAFF. The CDR3 DNA sequence: TGTGCCAGCTCAAGCGACCAGTACACTGAAGCTTTCTTT.

The V gene is TRBV7-3, the J gene TRBJ1-6; D might be TRBD1 (5 bases). The CDR3 is made up of 16 amino acids. CDR1 is SGHTA and CDR2 is FQGTGA in the germline V gene. Deletions cut 0 bases from V and 7 bases from J, with 13 bases between. The CDR3 DNA reads TGTGCCAGCAGCTTAACTTCCGCGGGGCACAATTCACCCCTCCACTTT. Translated: CASSLTSAGHNSPLHF.

The chain uses TRBV6-1 and TRBJ1-6, with D maybe TRBD1 (6 bases). Trimming cost V 2 bases and J 7 bases, with 9 bases left between them. CDR3 length: 14 amino acids. Per the germline V gene, CDR1 is MNHNS and CDR2 is SASEGT. The chain's CDR3 is CASSELQGNSPLHF. For the CDR3, the DNA is TGTGCCAGCAGTGAACTACAGGGAAATTCACCCCTCCACTTT.

This clone was detected only a few times. V is TRBV20-1 and J is TRBJ1-5; TRBD1 matches 7 bases. The CDR3 is made up of 13 amino acids. Germline values: CDR1 DFQATT, CDR2 SNEGSKA (reference sequence). V was clipped by 3 bases and J by 5 bases; unmatched bases: 4. The CDR3 bases are TGCAGTGCTAGTCCCGGGACAGATCAGCCCCAGCATTTT. This encodes CSASPGTDQPQHF.

The V call is TRBV4-3, the J call TRBJ2-4; 8 nucleotides match TRBD1. Germline V gene data show CDR1 as LGHNA and CDR2 as YSLEER. This CDR3 is built from 14 residues. V shed 3 bases, J shed 7 bases, and the junction held 5 bases outside the gene matches. CDR3: CASSHGQGENIQYF. As DNA, the CDR3 is TGCGCCAGCAGCCACGGACAGGGCGAGAACATTCAGTACTTC.